The rows below give T cell receptor beta chains drawn from one sample of a study of patients and donors after allogeneic stem cell transplantation. Each CDR3 protein is one row after TCRdb ran MiXCR on the RT-PCR reads. This table holds approximately 170,000 distinct CDR3 sequences, around 30% found once. The specimen sequenced was blood, either unsorted or a sorted T cell fraction (not recorded which). Receptor source: a human donor who was either an allogeneic HSCT recipient or a stem cell or donor lymphocyte infusion donor (not recorded which). It is not recorded whose cells these are; they may come from a transplant donor. Each CDR3 is given with its conserved first and last residue. D genes are given only for firm matches. Clone size appears in some rows only: once, few, many, or a class for an expanded clone.

D,J,V,size,DNA,CDR3
TRBD2,TRBJ2-1,TRBV12-3/TRBV12-4,few,TGTGCCAGCAGTTTCACGGGAGGGCTGGATGAGCAGTTCTTC,CASSFTGGLDEQFF
-,TRBJ1-4,TRBV12-3/TRBV12-4,many,TGTGCCAGCAGTTTACAGGGAGGAGGCGAAAAACTGTTTTTT,CASSLQGGGEKLFF
-,TRBJ1-2,TRBV5-1,many,TGCGCCAGCAGCCCAGGCCAGGCCTATGGCTACACCTTC,CASSPGQAYGYTF
-,TRBJ1-6,TRBV6-5,few,TGTGCCAGCAGTTACAGACAGCCTTATAATTCACCCCTCCACTTT,CASSYRQPYNSPLHF
-,TRBJ1-3,TRBV29-1,few,TGCAGCGTTGAAGGTATCTCTGGAAACACCATATATTTT,CSVEGISGNTIYF
TRBD2,TRBJ2-3,TRBV30,-,TGTGCCTGGACCCTAGCGGGAGTGGGGGATACGCAGTATTTT,CAWTLAGVGDTQYF
TRBD1,TRBJ2-5,TRBV7-2,-,TGTGCCAGCAGCTTGGACAGGGTTGTAGAGACCCAGTACTTC,CASSLDRVVETQYF
-,TRBJ1-5,TRBV27,few,TGTGCCAGCAGTCCCCGGGGTACTTATAGCAATCAGCCCCAGCATTTT,CASSPRGTYSNQPQHF
-,TRBJ1-4,TRBV27,-,TGTGCCAGTGGCCCGACGGGAGATGAAAAACTGTTTTTT,CASGPTGDEKLFF
-,TRBJ2-7,TRBV20-1,-,TGCAGTCTTATGGTTGGCAGGGCCTCCTACGAGCAGTACTTC,CSLMVGRASYEQYF
TRBD1,TRBJ1-2,TRBV6-6,many,TGTGCCAGCACCGACAGGGGCCATGGCTACACCTTC,CASTDRGHGYTF
TRBD1,TRBJ1-5,TRBV7-9,few,TGTGCCAGCAGTTTCCCAGGGGGCAAACAGCCCCAGCATTTT,CASSFPGGKQPQHF
-,TRBJ2-1,TRBV27,-,TGTGCCAGCAGTCCGGGATTCTACAATGAGCAGTTCTTC,CASSPGFYNEQFF
-,TRBJ2-3,TRBV3-1,-,TGTGCCAGCAGCCAACGGGACTACCAGCAGGGGTCAGATACGCAGTATTTT,CASSQRDYQQGSDTQYF
TRBD1,TRBJ1-1,TRBV7-9,many,TGTGCCAGCAGCCCGGACAGGGTGAACACTGAAGCTTTCTTT,CASSPDRVNTEAFF
TRBD1,TRBJ1-5,TRBV6-5,-,TGTGCCAGCAGCAGACAGGGGTTCAATCAGCCCCAGCATTTT,CASSRQGFNQPQHF
-,TRBJ2-1,TRBV11-2,-,TGTGCCAGCAGCCCCGGTCCCTATGAGCAGTTCTTC,CASSPGPYEQFF
-,TRBJ2-7,TRBV6-2/TRBV6-3,-,TGTGCCAGCAGTTACCGACAGCCCTACGAGCAGTACTTC,CASSYRQPYEQYF
TRBD1,TRBJ1-5,TRBV4-3,few,TGCGCCAGCAGCCAAGTGGCAGGACAGGGGCCTTATAGCAATCAGCCCCAGCATTTT,CASSQVAGQGPYSNQPQHF
-,TRBJ1-2,TRBV12-3/TRBV12-4,few,TGTGCCAGCAGTTCCGGGCCGCCAGACCTAAAGGGGGGCTACACCTTC,CASSSGPPDLKGGYTF
TRBD1,TRBJ2-7,TRBV7-9,-,TGTGCCAGCAGCCGCACCGGGACAGGGTTGAACTACGAGCAGTACTTC,CASSRTGTGLNYEQYF
-,TRBJ1-5,TRBV6-1,few,TGTGCCAGCAGTGAACTTGGAGGGCGCGGTCAGCCCCAGCATTTT,CASSELGGRGQPQHF
-,TRBJ2-7,TRBV15,once,TGTGCCACCAGCAGAGATCGGGCCAATTTTGCCTACGAGCAGTACTTC,CATSRDRANFAYEQYF
-,TRBJ2-7,TRBV15,-,TGTGCCACCAGCAGACCTCCGGGACACGCGTCCTACGAGCAGTACTTC,CATSRPPGHASYEQYF
-,TRBJ1-2,TRBV3-1,many,TGTGCCAGCAGCCATGGTCGGGAGGATGGCTACACCTTC,CASSHGREDGYTF
TRBD1,TRBJ2-7,TRBV7-6,-,TGTGCCAGCAGCTCCGGACAGGGGAGATACGAGCAGTACTTC,CASSSGQGRYEQYF
TRBD1,TRBJ2-2,TRBV7-8,-,TGTGCCAGCAGGGCCGGGACAGGGGGTACGGGCGGGGAGCTGTTTTTT,CASRAGTGGTGGELFF
-,TRBJ1-5,TRBV7-9,-,TGTGCCAGCAGCTTATCAGGGACCTATAGCAATCAGCCCCAGCATTTT,CASSLSGTYSNQPQHF
-,TRBJ2-6,TRBV20-1,-,TGCAGTGCTAGGGCCGTTAACTCTGGGGCCAACGTCCTGACTTTC,CSARAVNSGANVLTF
-,TRBJ2-4,TRBV6-5,-,TGTGCCAGCTCCTCCCGGGGCATTCAGTACTTC,CASSSRGIQYF
-,TRBJ2-3,TRBV12-3/TRBV12-4,-,TGTGCCAGCAGTTTATTCAGTAACACAGATACGCAGTATTTT,CASSLFSNTDTQYF
-,TRBJ1-1,TRBV5-5,-,TGTGCCAGCAGCTTGAAGGTCGAGAACACTGAAGCTTTCTTT,CASSLKVENTEAFF
-,TRBJ1-1,TRBV10-1,many,TGCGCCAGCAGTGAGGCTGGGGGCACTGAAGCTTTCTTT,CASSEAGGTEAFF
-,TRBJ2-1,TRBV29-1,few,TGCAGCGCCTTTAAGAGCTCCTACAATGAGCAGTTCTTC,CSAFKSSYNEQFF
TRBD1,TRBJ2-7,TRBV28,few,TGTGCCAGCAGTACAGGGGACTACGAGCAGTACTTC,CASSTGDYEQYF
-,TRBJ2-3,TRBV6-4,few,TGTGCCAGCAGTTACCTACCCGGGGTAGATACGCAGTATTTT,CASSYLPGVDTQYF
TRBD2,TRBJ2-1,TRBV7-8,-,TGTGCCAGCACTCCGGGAGGGTTTGAGCAGTTCTTC,CASTPGGFEQFF
-,TRBJ1-2,TRBV3-1,-,TGTGCCAGCAGCCTCGTGGGGATTAACTATGGCTACACCTTC,CASSLVGINYGYTF
-,TRBJ1-5,TRBV12-3/TRBV12-4,few,TGTGCCAGCAATCTGTTCGGACCTAGCAATCAGCCCCAGCATTTT,CASNLFGPSNQPQHF
-,TRBJ1-3,TRBV12-3/TRBV12-4,many,TGTGCCAGCACCACTATTTCCGGCGGAAACACCATATATTTT,CASTTISGGNTIYF
-,TRBJ2-5,TRBV6-6,-,TGTGCCAGCACCCTACGGGGTAGCAAGACCCAGTACTTC,CASTLRGSKTQYF
TRBD1,TRBJ1-6,TRBV10-3,few,TGTGCCATCGGGACAGGGGAAAATTCACCCCTCCACTTT,CAIGTGENSPLHF
TRBD1,TRBJ1-5,TRBV6-1,-,TGTGCCAGCAGCGACAGGGACCGCCAGCCCCAGCATTTT,CASSDRDRQPQHF
-,TRBJ2-1,TRBV12-3/TRBV12-4,few,TGTGCCAGCAGGATACTGGGGGCCGATGAGCAGTTCTTC,CASRILGADEQFF
TRBD2,TRBJ2-1,TRBV6-5,few,TGTGCCAGCAGTTACTGGGGACTAGCGGGAGGGCCCCGCAATGAGCAGTTCTTC,CASSYWGLAGGPRNEQFF
TRBD2,TRBJ2-5,TRBV11-1,few,TGTGCCAGCAGCGCGGGACTAGTGATGGAGACCCAGTACTTC,CASSAGLVMETQYF
-,TRBJ2-2,TRBV14,-,TGTGCCAGCAGCCCGTGGACCTCCCTGGGCACCGGGGAGCTGTTTTTT,CASSPWTSLGTGELFF